These 20 T cell receptor beta chains originate from one sample sequenced in a study of blood T cell repertoires in COVID-19. Only in-frame clones appear in the TCRdb table, and some are missing; sequencing was by immunoSEQ multiplex PCR. The sample contains a few hundred thousand clones, 70% to 90% of which appear only once. The material sequenced was PBMCs or T cells enriched from blood (not recorded which). The receptors were gathered from a man in his thirties or forties who had recovered from COVID-19.

This chain links TRBV5-1 with TRBJ1-3, with 7 bases matching TRBD1. Trimming took 3 bases from V and 2 from J; bases not matched to a gene: 8. The germline CDR1 and CDR2 sequences are SGHRS and YFSETQ. CDR3 size: 16 residues. CDR3 coding DNA: TGCGCCAGCAGCTCCCGGGACAGATGGACTGGAAACACCATATATTTT. Translating it yields CASSSRDRWTGNTIYF.

This chain connects TRBV30 to TRBJ2-5; 12 bases are a match to TRBD1. The CDR3 runs to 15 residues. CDR1 and CDR2 (germline): GTSNPN, SVGIG (reference sequence). V gave up 5 bases and J gave up 6 bases; unmatched junction bases: 10. This CDR3 is CAWVSGTGGTQTQYF. DNA of the CDR3: TGTGCCTGGGTGTCGGGGACAGGGGGCACGCAGACCCAGTACTTC.

A single count supports this clone. Distinct nucleotide sequences in the sample also encode this CDR3. This chain joins TRBV18 and TRBJ1-5, with D possibly being TRBD1 (5 bases). The CDR3 is 14 residues long. Trimming shortened V by 5 bases and J by 1 base, and 9 bases separated the two germline ends. The germline V gene has CDR1 KGHSH and CDR2 LQKENI. This CDR3 reads CASSRGGSNQPQHF. The CDR3 DNA sequence: TGTGCCAGCTCAAGGGGAGGGAGCAATCAGCCCCAGCATTTT.

The DNA of the CDR3 is TGTGCTAGTGGTTTGGGCGTGAACACTGAAGCTTTCTTT. It codes for CASGLGVNTEAFF. V is TRBV12-5 and J is TRBJ1-1; D ambiguous. Per germline, CDR1 LGHNT and CDR2 FRNRAP. The V and J ends lost 1 base and 0 bases respectively, with 3 bases between them. The CDR3 spans 13 residues.

V is TRBV7-8 and J is TRBJ2-2, with 7 bases matching TRBD1. CDR3 size: 17 residues. The V gene's germline CDR1 is SGHVS and CDR2 FQNEAQ. With 2 bases clipped from V and 1 base from J, the junction kept 7 bases outside the gene matches. CDR3 nucleotide sequence: TGTGCCAGCAGCTTATTTCGGGACAGCATGAACACCGGGGAGCTGTTTTTT. It translates to CASSLFRDSMNTGELFF.

The rearrangement links TRBV18 to TRBJ1-2, with 7 bases lining up with TRBD1. There are 15 residues in the CDR3. Per germline, CDR1 KGHSH and CDR2 LQKENI. The J segment lost 0 bases and the V segment lost 4 bases, leaving 5 bases of the junction unmatched. CDR3 loop: CASSQRDSTNYGYTF. CDR3 coding DNA: TGTGCCAGCTCACAAAGGGACAGTACTAACTATGGCTACACCTTC.

J is TRBJ1-2 and V is TRBV19; the match to TRBD1 covers 7 bases. Germline CDR1 and CDR2: LNHDA and SQIVND (reference sequence). The CDR3 is 13 residues long. The J segment lost 4 bases and the V segment lost 6 bases, leaving 5 bases of the junction unmatched. CDR3 DNA sequence: TGTGCCAGTAGATATACAGGGGCCTATGGCTACACCTTC. Protein product: CASRYTGAYGYTF.

The V gene is TRBV6-1, the J gene TRBJ1-3; D gene uncertain. The CDR3 loop spans 16 amino acids. CDR1 is MNHNS, CDR2 SASEGT, per germline. Trimming cost V 3 bases and J 0 bases, with 12 bases left between them. The chain's CDR3 is CASSDRVSSSGNTIYF. The DNA for the CDR3 is TGTGCCAGCAGTGACCGGGTATCCTCCTCTGGAAACACCATATATTTT.

J is TRBJ2-1 and V is TRBV7-9; TRBD2 aligns across 9 bases. CDR3 size: 16 residues. Per the germline V gene, CDR1 is SEHNR and CDR2 is FQNEAQ (reference sequence). Trimming took 5 bases from V and 0 from J; bases not matched to a gene: 5. CDR3 DNA sequence: TGTGCCAGCAGCCCGCGGACTAGCGCCTCCTACAATGAGCAGTTCTTC. Its translation: CASSPRTSASYNEQFF.

With respect to this clone: This sample includes further DNA sequences coding for the same CDR3. The V gene is TRBV2, the J gene TRBJ2-5; 7 bases align to TRBD2. The CDR3 consists of 13 residues. Germline CDR1 SNHLY, CDR2 FYNNEI. J lost 2 bases, V lost 3 bases, and 0 bases had no gene match. CDR3 coding DNA: TGTGCCAGCAGTGAGCGGGGGCAAGAGACCCAGTACTTC. It yields the protein CASSERGQETQYF. Based on the CDR3 plus reference TRBV2 and TRBJ2-5, the full variable domain is EPEVTQTPSHQVTQMGQEVILRCVPISNHLYFYWYRQILGQKVEFLVSFYNNEISEKSEIFDDQFSVERPDGSNFTLKIRSTKLEDSAMYFCASSERGQETQYFGPGTRLLVL.

CDR3 coding DNA: TGTGCCAGCCATGGGAGAGGGCAAGTTTCACCCCTCCACTTT. Amino acids: CASHGRGQVSPLHF. The genes are TRBV6-5 and TRBJ1-6; D gene uncertain. Per the germline V gene, CDR1 is MNHEY and CDR2 is SVGAGI. This CDR3 is 14 amino acids long. The ends were cut back, 8 bases at V and 9 bases at J, with 17 bases in the middle.

This chain links TRBV6-1 with TRBJ2-2, with TRBD2 identical over 9 bases. Unmatched junction bases numbered 4, after V lost 3 bases and J lost 5 bases. Germline V gene sequence: CDR1 MNHNS, CDR2 SASEGT. The CDR3 runs 15 residues. CDR3 DNA: TGTGCCAGCAGTGATGGAGCGGGGGGAACCGGGGAGCTGTTTTTT. Its translation: CASSDGAGGTGELFF.

This clone was recorded only once. This chain uses TRBV13 with TRBJ2-5; perhaps TRBD2 as D (7 bases). Germline V gene sequence: CDR1 PRHDT, CDR2 FYEKMQ (reference sequence). V lost 5 bases and J lost 5, with 15 bases in between. There are 14 residues in the CDR3. The CDR3 here is CASSPEGGLETQYF. The CDR3 DNA reads TGTGCCAGCAGCCCGGAGGGGGGGTTGGAGACCCAGTACTTC.

This rearrangement joins TRBV28 to TRBJ1-1, with D possibly TRBD1 on 5 matching bases. This CDR3 spans 17 amino acids. Trimming cost V 2 bases and J 4 bases, with 20 bases left between them. Germline V gives CDR1 MDHEN, CDR2 SYDVKM. CDR3 DNA sequence: TGTGCCAGCAGTTTACCCCCGCAGGGTTCTGGTCGCACTGAAGCTTTCTTT. Protein: CASSLPPQGSGRTEAFF.

The rearrangement joins TRBV3-1 (or the pseudogene TRBV3-2) to TRBJ2-3; D possibly corresponds to TRBD1 (6 bases). Germline CDR1 LGHDT, CDR2 YNNKEL (reference sequence). The CDR3 consists of 17 residues. V was shortened by 0 bases and J by 4 bases, with 17 bases between the two germline ends. CDR3: CASSQESGAIRADTQYF. DNA of the CDR3: TGTGCCAGCAGCCAAGAGTCAGGGGCAATTAGGGCAGATACGCAGTATTTT.

V usage is TRBV30 and J usage is TRBJ1-2; the match to TRBD1 covers 8 bases. V was clipped by 2 bases and J by 7 bases; unmatched bases: 6. CDR3 length equals 13 residues. The germline CDR1 and CDR2 sequences are GTSNPN and SVGIG (reference sequence). In nucleotides, the CDR3 is TGTGCCTGGAGTAGACAGGGGTTAGGTGGCTACACCTTC. Translated, it gives CAWSRQGLGGYTF.

CDR3 region: CASSQSRGGTSNTGELFF. The DNA for the CDR3 is TGCGCCAGCAGTCAATCGAGGGGGGGTACATCAAACACCGGGGAGCTGTTTTTT. The chain carries TRBV23-1 and TRBJ2-2; tentative D call: TRBD2 (7 bases). TRBV23-1 is an ORF, with its function uncertain. V was clipped by 0 bases and J by 2 bases, with 16 bases between them. The CDR3 contains 18 residues.

The rearrangement joins TRBV9 to TRBJ1-2; 7 bases fit TRBD1. Trimming at V came to 0 bases and at J to 4 bases, leaving 9 bases not matched to a gene. CDR1 and CDR2 (germline): SGDLS, YYNGEE. This CDR3 has 16 amino acids. Written as DNA, the CDR3 is TGTGCCAGCAGCGTAGCTAATCCTACAGGGGCCTATGGCTACACCTTC. Protein product: CASSVANPTGAYGYTF.

This clone has more than one count but fewer than ten. The chain combines TRBV3-1 (or the pseudogene TRBV3-2) with TRBJ1-1; maybe TRBD1 (5 bases). With 1 base removed from V and 7 bases from J, the gap between germline ends came to 13 bases. The CDR3 sequence is 14 residues long. Germline CDR1 is LGHDT and CDR2 is YNNKEL (reference sequence). CDR3 loop: CASSQGTLAGEAFF. The CDR3 region has the DNA TGTGCCAGCAGCCAAGGGACATTAGCGGGTGAAGCTTTCTTT.

The chain has TRBV19 and TRBJ1-1; possibly TRBD1 for D (5 bases). The CDR3 is 14 residues long. The germline V gene encodes CDR1 LNHDA and CDR2 SQIVND (reference sequence). The V end was cut by 7 bases, the J end by 1 base, with 13 bases between. CDR3 sequence (DNA): TGTGCCAGTACGCTGAGGGGAGGGAACACTGAAGCTTTCTTT. Its translation: CASTLRGGNTEAFF.